These T cell receptor beta chains were read from a single sample in a study of human T cells and chemical hapten exposure. Via MiXCR, TCRdb re-called the RACE reads, giving one row per CDR3 protein. The top ten hold roughly 1% of the sample, which has about 92,000 distinct CDR3 sequences, around 9.9% seen once. This specimen consisted of whole blood, obtained in connection with sensitization to the hapten diphenylcyclopropenone (DPC). These receptors were obtained from a woman in her twenties or thirties with alopecia areata. Some clones in this sample may be carry-over from other donors' samples. The CDR3 runs from the conserved cysteine through the conserved F or W. The D gene is left open where the match is weak. Clone size is not always given. Where it is, it says once, few, many or a class for expanded clones.

d_gene: NA
abundance: few
v_gene: TRBV29-1
j_gene: TRBJ2-5
CDR3nt: TGCAGCGTTGTGATTTCTCAAGAGACCCAGTACTTC
CDR3aa: CSVVISQETQYF

d_gene: NA
abundance: NA
v_gene: TRBV20-1
j_gene: TRBJ1-4
CDR3nt: TGCAGTGCTAGTCCCAGGGCTAATGAAAAACTGTTTTTT
CDR3aa: CSASPRANEKLFF

d_gene: NA
abundance: many
v_gene: TRBV15
j_gene: TRBJ1-5
CDR3nt: TGTGCCACCAGCAGTTCTACAGGGCAGGGCCCTTTACAGCCCCAGCATTTT
CDR3aa: CATSSSTGQGPLQPQHF

d_gene: TRBD2
abundance: NA
v_gene: TRBV6-2/TRBV6-3
j_gene: TRBJ2-4
CDR3nt: TGTGCCAGCAGGTCTAGCGGGTCTTCCGACATTCAGTACTTC
CDR3aa: CASRSSGSSDIQYF

d_gene: NA
abundance: NA
v_gene: TRBV29-1
j_gene: TRBJ1-1
CDR3nt: TGCAGCGTTGAAGAGGTCGGGGGTGGGACTGAAGCTTTCTTT
CDR3aa: CSVEEVGGGTEAFF

d_gene: NA
abundance: many
v_gene: TRBV11-3
j_gene: TRBJ2-2
CDR3nt: TGTGCCAGCAGCTCTTACACCGGGGAGCTGTTTTTT
CDR3aa: CASSSYTGELFF

d_gene: NA
abundance: many
v_gene: TRBV6-6
j_gene: TRBJ2-5
CDR3nt: TGTGCCAGCAACTCCGAGGGGGAGACCCAGTACTTC
CDR3aa: CASNSEGETQYF

d_gene: NA
abundance: many
v_gene: TRBV20-1
j_gene: TRBJ1-1
CDR3nt: TGCAGTGCTAGAGAGGGAAACCAGAACACTGAAGCTTTCTTT
CDR3aa: CSAREGNQNTEAFF

d_gene: NA
abundance: many
v_gene: TRBV6-2/TRBV6-3
j_gene: TRBJ2-7
CDR3nt: TGTGCCAGCAGTTACTCGCGGGTTGACGAGCAGTACTTC
CDR3aa: CASSYSRVDEQYF

d_gene: TRBD2
abundance: NA
v_gene: TRBV4-2
j_gene: TRBJ2-3
CDR3nt: TGTGCCAGCAGCCTGGGACTAGCGGGAGGAGGGGGGGATACGCAGTATTTT
CDR3aa: CASSLGLAGGGGDTQYF

d_gene: NA
abundance: many
v_gene: TRBV3-1
j_gene: TRBJ2-3
CDR3nt: TGTGCCAGCAGCCGCCTAGGGGATACAGATACGCAGTATTTT
CDR3aa: CASSRLGDTDTQYF

d_gene: NA
abundance: NA
v_gene: TRBV5-1
j_gene: TRBJ2-7
CDR3nt: TGCGCCAGCACGAAAACAGGGTCACTATCGTACGAGCAGTACTTC
CDR3aa: CASTKTGSLSYEQYF

d_gene: NA
abundance: NA
v_gene: TRBV29-1
j_gene: TRBJ1-4
CDR3nt: TGCAGCGCCCGCCCAGGGGATGCTTCTGAAAAACTGTTTTTT
CDR3aa: CSARPGDASEKLFF

d_gene: NA
abundance: NA
v_gene: TRBV30
j_gene: TRBJ1-1
CDR3nt: TGTGCCTGGAAGTTGGGGGCACTAGGATCCATGAACACTGAAGCTTTCTTT
CDR3aa: CAWKLGALGSMNTEAFF

d_gene: TRBD1
abundance: few
v_gene: TRBV9
j_gene: TRBJ1-5
CDR3nt: TGTGCCAGCAGCGAGACGGGACAGGAGAATCAGCCCCAGCATTTT
CDR3aa: CASSETGQENQPQHF

d_gene: TRBD2
abundance: NA
v_gene: TRBV20-1
j_gene: TRBJ2-3
CDR3nt: TGCAGTGCCCGGGGACTAGCGGGACTCGCGAGCACAGATACGCAGTATTTT
CDR3aa: CSARGLAGLASTDTQYF

d_gene: TRBD1
abundance: NA
v_gene: TRBV28
j_gene: TRBJ1-1
CDR3nt: TGTGCCAGCAGTTTGAGGGACAGGGGGCAACGAGCTTTCTTT
CDR3aa: CASSLRDRGQRAFF

d_gene: TRBD1
abundance: NA
v_gene: TRBV28
j_gene: TRBJ2-4
CDR3nt: TGTGCCAGCCTCCAGAGGACAGGGTCGGACATTCAGTACTTC
CDR3aa: CASLQRTGSDIQYF

d_gene: NA
abundance: NA
v_gene: TRBV7-2
j_gene: TRBJ2-1
CDR3nt: TGTGCCAGCAGCTCAAGTAGGTCAACGATGAGCTCCTACAATGAGCAGTTCTTC
CDR3aa: CASSSSRSTMSSYNEQFF

d_gene: TRBD1
abundance: many
v_gene: TRBV12-3/TRBV12-4
j_gene: TRBJ1-1
CDR3nt: TGTGCCAGCGGACGACAGGGTGGCACTGAAGCTTTCTTT
CDR3aa: CASGRQGGTEAFF

d_gene: NA
abundance: NA
v_gene: TRBV4-3
j_gene: TRBJ2-5
CDR3nt: TGCGCCAGCAGCCAAGATTTGACTCGAGAAGAGACCCAGTACTTC
CDR3aa: CASSQDLTREETQYF

d_gene: TRBD1
abundance: many
v_gene: TRBV28
j_gene: TRBJ1-2
CDR3nt: TGTGCCAGCAGTTTGGGACAGGGTGACTATGGCTACACCTTC
CDR3aa: CASSLGQGDYGYTF

d_gene: TRBD2
abundance: few
v_gene: TRBV7-6
j_gene: TRBJ2-1
CDR3nt: TGTGCCAGCAGCCCCCGGGTAGCGGGGGCCTACAATGAGCAGTTCTTC
CDR3aa: CASSPRVAGAYNEQFF

d_gene: NA
abundance: NA
v_gene: TRBV6-6
j_gene: TRBJ1-5
CDR3nt: TGTGCCAGCAACGTGGGGGCAGGGCAGCCCCAGCATTTT
CDR3aa: CASNVGAGQPQHF

d_gene: NA
abundance: few
v_gene: TRBV9
j_gene: TRBJ2-1
CDR3nt: TGTGCCAGCAGCGTAGAATGGAGGGGCGAGCAGTTCTTC
CDR3aa: CASSVEWRGEQFF

d_gene: TRBD1
abundance: few
v_gene: TRBV28
j_gene: TRBJ2-3
CDR3nt: TGTGCCAGCAGTTCCCGGGACAGGATAACAGATACGCAGTATTTT
CDR3aa: CASSSRDRITDTQYF

d_gene: NA
abundance: many
v_gene: TRBV28
j_gene: TRBJ2-5
CDR3nt: TGTGCCAGCAGTCCCTCTTTGGGGGGTCTGGAGACCCAGTACTTC
CDR3aa: CASSPSLGGLETQYF

d_gene: NA
abundance: few
v_gene: TRBV10-3
j_gene: TRBJ2-3
CDR3nt: TGTGCCATCAGTGAACTCCACGGCCCCGCACCGCAATATTTT
CDR3aa: CAISELHGPAPQYF

d_gene: TRBD2
abundance: NA
v_gene: TRBV5-1
j_gene: TRBJ2-1
CDR3nt: TGCGCCAGCAGCTCGGGGTCGGTGGCTAGCGGTTACAACGAGCAGTTCTTC
CDR3aa: CASSSGSVASGYNEQFF

d_gene: TRBD1
abundance: many
v_gene: TRBV18
j_gene: TRBJ1-5
CDR3nt: TGTGCCAGCTCACCGGGACAGATCGGTCAGCCCCAGCATTTT
CDR3aa: CASSPGQIGQPQHF

d_gene: TRBD1
abundance: many
v_gene: TRBV5-1
j_gene: TRBJ2-5
CDR3nt: TGCGCCAGCAGCTTGTGGACAGGAATCGCCCAAGAGACCCAGTACTTC
CDR3aa: CASSLWTGIAQETQYF

d_gene: NA
abundance: NA
v_gene: TRBV4-2
j_gene: TRBJ1-2
CDR3nt: TGTGCCAGCAGCCAAGATCAAAACTATGGCTACACCTTC
CDR3aa: CASSQDQNYGYTF

d_gene: TRBD1
abundance: few
v_gene: TRBV5-1
j_gene: TRBJ1-1
CDR3nt: TGCGCCAGCAGCTCCTCGACAGGGCGAAACACTGAAGCTTTCTTT
CDR3aa: CASSSSTGRNTEAFF

d_gene: NA
abundance: many
v_gene: TRBV6-5
j_gene: TRBJ2-4
CDR3nt: TGTGCCAGCAGTTACAATCGGTTCCTGGGGGCCAAAAACATTCAGTACTTC
CDR3aa: CASSYNRFLGAKNIQYF

d_gene: NA
abundance: NA
v_gene: TRBV29-1
j_gene: TRBJ2-7
CDR3nt: TGCAGCGTTGAAGGTGGGGGATCCCACTACGAGCAGTACTTC
CDR3aa: CSVEGGGSHYEQYF

d_gene: TRBD2
abundance: many
v_gene: TRBV13
j_gene: TRBJ2-1
CDR3nt: TGTGCCAGCAGCTCCCGGACTAGCGGGAAATACAATGAGCAGTTCTTC
CDR3aa: CASSSRTSGKYNEQFF

d_gene: NA
abundance: many
v_gene: TRBV29-1
j_gene: TRBJ1-1
CDR3nt: TGCAGCGTTTGTTGGGGCTCGAGTGAAGCTTTCTTT
CDR3aa: CSVCWGSSEAFF

d_gene: NA
abundance: many
v_gene: TRBV29-1
j_gene: TRBJ2-1
CDR3nt: TGCAGCGTTGATCTTTACTCAAGGGCTCCCTACAATGAGCAGTTCTTC
CDR3aa: CSVDLYSRAPYNEQFF

d_gene: NA
abundance: many
v_gene: TRBV5-1
j_gene: TRBJ2-1
CDR3nt: TGCGCCAGCAGCTTGGTCGGAAACAATGAGCAGTTCTTC
CDR3aa: CASSLVGNNEQFF

d_gene: TRBD1
abundance: NA
v_gene: TRBV6-1
j_gene: TRBJ1-1
CDR3nt: TGTGCCAGCAGTGTTTTACAGGGGGCCGCTGAAGCTTTCTTT
CDR3aa: CASSVLQGAAEAFF

d_gene: NA
abundance: few
v_gene: TRBV29-1
j_gene: TRBJ2-7
CDR3nt: TGCAGCGTTGGCGGGGATTACGAGCAGTACTTC
CDR3aa: CSVGGDYEQYF

d_gene: TRBD1
abundance: many
v_gene: TRBV7-6
j_gene: TRBJ2-1
CDR3nt: TGTGCCAGCAGCTTACGGACAGGGGACTACTACAATGAGCAGTTCTTC
CDR3aa: CASSLRTGDYYNEQFF

d_gene: TRBD1
abundance: few
v_gene: TRBV5-6
j_gene: TRBJ2-4
CDR3nt: TGTGCCAGCACTTACAGGGGGCAGGCCAAAAACATTCAGTACTTC
CDR3aa: CASTYRGQAKNIQYF

d_gene: NA
abundance: NA
v_gene: TRBV7-8
j_gene: TRBJ2-5
CDR3nt: TGTGCCAGCAGCCTCCTGGGCAGTTTACAAGAGACCCAGTACTTC
CDR3aa: CASSLLGSLQETQYF

d_gene: NA
abundance: few
v_gene: TRBV7-2
j_gene: TRBJ1-1
CDR3nt: TGTGCCAGCAGCTTAGCGGCAAGGGAGAGTTCTGAAGCTTTCTTT
CDR3aa: CASSLAARESSEAFF

d_gene: NA
abundance: many
v_gene: TRBV5-1
j_gene: TRBJ2-7
CDR3nt: TGCGCCAGCAGCTCCTCCGTTGGTTGGGGCGAGCAGTACTTC
CDR3aa: CASSSSVGWGEQYF

d_gene: NA
abundance: NA
v_gene: TRBV6-5
j_gene: TRBJ1-6
CDR3nt: TGTGCCAGCAGGACCGGGACACTAAGCCAAACCCTCCACTTT
CDR3aa: CASRTGTLSQTLHF

d_gene: NA
abundance: many
v_gene: TRBV28
j_gene: TRBJ2-1
CDR3nt: TGTGCCAGCAGTTTCAGGGGGGCCAATGAGCAGTTCTTC
CDR3aa: CASSFRGANEQFF

d_gene: TRBD2
abundance: NA
v_gene: TRBV12-3/TRBV12-4
j_gene: TRBJ2-5
CDR3nt: TGTGCCAGCAGTTTGGCGGGACTAGCAATAGAGACCCAGTACTTC
CDR3aa: CASSLAGLAIETQYF

d_gene: NA
abundance: few
v_gene: TRBV4-1
j_gene: TRBJ2-3
CDR3nt: TGCGCCAGCAGCCTTCCATCAGATACGCAGTATTTT
CDR3aa: CASSLPSDTQYF

d_gene: NA
abundance: NA
v_gene: TRBV6-6
j_gene: TRBJ2-2
CDR3nt: TGTGCCAGCAGTTACGGCAACGGGGAGCTGTTTTTT
CDR3aa: CASSYGNGELFF

d_gene: NA
abundance: NA
v_gene: TRBV5-1
j_gene: TRBJ2-1
CDR3nt: TGCGCCAGCAGCTTCGGGGGACAGAGCTCCTACAATGAGCAGTTCTTC
CDR3aa: CASSFGGQSSYNEQFF